Below, 25 T cell receptor beta chains from the same sample are listed, as sequenced in a study of cytomegalovirus exposure and HLA in healthy donors. Both 60 Vbeta primers and 13 Jbeta primers went into the PCR. Measured with immunoSEQ multiplex PCR; TCRdb has only the in-frame clones, and not every one. The sample lists around 260,000 clones; roughly 80% were seen once. The sample comprised PBMCs. The receptors were gathered from a girl aged 2 to 10 in good health and CMV-seronegative.

This rearrangement joins TRBV9 to TRBJ2-5; 8 bases fit TRBD2. Germline CDR1 is SGDLS and CDR2 is YYNGEE. The CDR3 is 15 residues long. J was trimmed by 0 bases and V by 0 bases; bases with no gene match: 1. The CDR3: CASSVERGNQETQYF. In nucleotides, the CDR3 is TGTGCCAGCAGCGTAGAGCGGGGGAACCAAGAGACCCAGTACTTC.

CDR3 sequence reads: CASSRGTGVDGELFF. The DNA for the CDR3 is TGTGCCAGCAGTAGGGGGACAGGGGTGGACGGGGAGCTGTTTTTT. The chain joins TRBV28 to TRBJ2-2; 10 nucleotides line up with TRBD1. Germline V lookup: CDR1 MDHEN, CDR2 SYDVKM. The CDR3 totals 15 residues. The junction had 7 bases not matched to a gene; V was cut back by 5 bases and J by 7 bases.

The chain links TRBV6-1 to TRBJ2-5; D not certain. This CDR3 comprises 15 residues. Trimming pared 1 base from V and 4 bases from J, leaving 13 bases between. Germline values: CDR1 MNHNS, CDR2 SASEGT. DNA of the CDR3: TGTGCCAGCAGTGAAGATCCGGGTGGAAGAGAGACCCAGTACTTC. Translating gives CASSEDPGGRETQYF.

This chain connects TRBV9 to TRBJ1-2; 9 bases line up with TRBD1. Germline values: CDR1 SGDLS, CDR2 YYNGEE. This CDR3 contains 13 residues. The V segment lost 3 bases and the J segment 3 bases; nucleotides outside the gene matches: 0. CDR3 sequence reads: CASSGDRDYGYTF. CDR3 nucleotides: TGTGCCAGCAGCGGGGACAGGGACTATGGCTACACCTTC.

The chain uses TRBV27 and TRBJ2-4; TRBD2 matches 8 bases. The CDR3 spans 16 residues. V lost 3 bases and J lost 4; bases outside the gene matches: 8. Germline CDR1 reads MNHEY; CDR2 reads SMNVEV (reference sequence). The DNA of the CDR3 is TGTGCCAGCAGTTTCTCAGCGGGAGCCGCGAAAAACATTCAGTACTTC. This sequence encodes CASSFSAGAAKNIQYF.

The rearrangement joins TRBV30 to TRBJ1-4; the D is unclear. There are 13 residues in the CDR3. Germline CDR1 is GTSNPN and CDR2 is SVGIG (reference sequence). Trimming took off 2 bases at V and 4 bases at J, with 8 bases between the two ends. The CDR3 spells CAWSNRFNEKLFF. The CDR3 DNA follows: TGTGCCTGGAGTAACCGGTTTAATGAAAAACTGTTTTTT.

The chain links TRBV19 to TRBJ1-1; a possible D gene is TRBD1 (5 bases). The CDR3 consists of 15 residues. Germline loops: CDR1 LNHDA, CDR2 SQIVND (reference sequence). Trimming shortened V by 6 bases and J by 3 bases, and 17 bases separated the two germline ends. CDR3 residues: CASRPTVGLHTEAFF. In DNA, the CDR3 is TGTGCCAGTAGGCCCACAGTGGGGCTCCACACTGAAGCTTTCTTT.

This clone has more than one count but fewer than ten. This chain joins TRBV5-1 and TRBJ2-7, with 8 nucleotides matching TRBD1. CDR3 length: 13 amino acids. The junction had 5 bases not matched to a gene; V was cut back by 3 bases and J by 6 bases. Germline V lookup: CDR1 SGHRS, CDR2 YFSETQ. In nucleotides, the CDR3 is TGCGCCAGCAGCTGGACAGGGAGACGCGAGCAGTACTTC. It specifies CASSWTGRREQYF.

The chain employs TRBV9 and TRBJ2-7; D gene ambiguous. Trimming took 0 bases from V and 0 from J, leaving 7 bases between them. There are 14 residues in the CDR3. In germline, CDR1 is SGDLS, CDR2 YYNGEE. CDR3 region: CASSVEAFSYEQYF. Written as DNA, the CDR3 is TGTGCCAGCAGCGTAGAAGCTTTCTCCTACGAGCAGTACTTC.

V is TRBV6-6 and J is TRBJ2-7; 8 bases fit TRBD1. J was trimmed by 4 bases and V by 8 bases; bases with no gene match: 10. CDR3 length equals 14 residues. Germline values: CDR1 MNHNY, CDR2 SVGAGI (reference sequence). In nucleotides, the CDR3 is TGTGCCAGCGAAGTTCAGAACAGGGGGTACGAGCAGTACTTC. Its protein product is CASEVQNRGYEQYF.

The chain carries TRBV9 and TRBJ2-1, with 10 nucleotides matching TRBD1. CDR3 size: 16 residues. Germline assignment: CDR1 SGDLS and CDR2 YYNGEE. V dropped 0 bases and J dropped 0; count of bases not matched to a gene: 0. This CDR3 is CASSVGTGGSYNEQFF. DNA of the CDR3: TGTGCCAGCAGCGTAGGGACAGGGGGCTCCTACAATGAGCAGTTCTTC.

V and J are TRBV4-2 and TRBJ2-1; 8 bases match TRBD2. Trimming cost V 4 bases and J 8 bases; bases outside gene matches: 4. CDR3 length equals 13 residues. CDR1 and CDR2 (germline): LGHNA, YNFKEQ. CDR3 protein: CASSPGTRYEQFF. The CDR3 region has the DNA TGTGCCAGCAGCCCCGGGACTAGGTATGAGCAGTTCTTC.

This clone has more than one count but fewer than ten. The J gene is TRBJ2-5, the V gene TRBV27, with D possibly TRBD2 on 6 matching bases. CDR1 is MNHEY, CDR2 SMNVEV, per germline (reference sequence). The ends were cut back, 3 bases at V and 1 base at J, with 15 bases in the middle. There are 16 residues in the CDR3. Written as DNA, the CDR3 is TGTGCCAGCAGTTTGTCGGCGGCGGGGTTCCAAGAGACCCAGTACTTC. It codes for CASSLSAAGFQETQYF.

This chain links TRBV20-1 with TRBJ2-5, with D hard to call. With the DNA end fitting TRBJ2-7 better, the J assignment may be wrong. The CDR3 spans 10 residues. Looked up from germline, CDR1 is DFQATT and CDR2 is SNEGSKA (reference sequence). DNA for the CDR3: TGCAGTGCTAATCCCTACGAGCAGTACTTC. Encoded protein: CSANPYEQYF.

V gene TRBV28 combines with J gene TRBJ1-6; tentatively, D is TRBD1 (5 bases). Germline CDR1 is MDHEN and CDR2 is SYDVKM. The CDR3 spans 17 residues. V dropped 5 bases and J dropped 6 bases, with 20 bases sitting between them. CDR3 nucleotide sequence: TGTGCCAGCAGTACCCCCAGACAGTGGAATATTAATTCACCCCTCCACTTT. Protein sequence: CASSTPRQWNINSPLHF.

This chain uses TRBV2 with TRBJ2-5, with 14 nucleotides matching TRBD2. V lost 1 base to trimming and J lost 5 bases; unmatched junction nucleotides: 12. CDR1 and CDR2 from the germline V gene are SNHLY and FYNNEI. CDR3 length: 19 residues. CDR3 sequence: CASSEERGTSGSFWETQYF. For the CDR3, the DNA is TGTGCCAGCAGTGAAGAGAGGGGGACTAGCGGGAGTTTTTGGGAGACCCAGTACTTC.

This chain uses TRBV5-8 with TRBJ2-3; TRBD2 agrees at 10 bases. CDR1 and CDR2 (germline): SGHTS, YDEGEE. CDR3 length: 17 amino acids. V was pared by 6 bases and J by 3 bases, with 13 bases of the junction left unmatched. This CDR3 is CASTSGQLAGSTDTQYF. The CDR3 nucleotides read TGTGCCAGCACCTCTGGGCAACTAGCGGGGTCGACAGATACGCAGTATTTT.

CDR3 DNA sequence: TGTGCCAGTAGCCACTCACCCCTACCAAATTACGAGCAGTACTTC. Protein: CASSHSPLPNYEQYF. This chain connects TRBV19 to TRBJ2-7, with unresolved D. Trimming shortened V by 6 bases and J by 4 bases, and 19 bases separated the two germline ends. This CDR3 has 15 residues. The germline CDR1 and CDR2 sequences are LNHDA and SQIVND (reference sequence).

The rearrangement joins TRBV5-4 to TRBJ2-3; a possible D gene is TRBD2 (6 bases). The CDR3 is made up of 15 amino acids. Deletions cut 3 bases from V and 1 base from J, with 12 bases between. The germline V gene encodes CDR1 SGHNT and CDR2 YYREEE (reference sequence). The DNA of the CDR3 is TGTGCCAGCAGCTGGGCGGGGCGTGGCACAGATACGCAGTATTTT. It codes for CASSWAGRGTDTQYF.

The genes are TRBV6-1 and TRBJ2-7; D might be TRBD2 (5 bases). The CDR3 length is 15 residues. V lost 7 bases to trimming and J lost 0 bases, with 16 bases between them. Germline V gene sequence: CDR1 MNHNS, CDR2 SASEGT. The CDR3 bases are TGTGCCAGCAATTGGCTGACTATAAGCTCCTACGAGCAGTACTTC. It is translated as CASNWLTISSYEQYF.

The V gene is TRBV19, the J gene TRBJ1-5, with a weak D call TRBD1 (5 bases). The CDR3 runs to 15 residues. Between the trimmed V and J ends, which lost 3 bases and 2 bases, there was a span of 11 bases. Germline values: CDR1 LNHDA, CDR2 SQIVND (reference sequence). As DNA, the CDR3 is TGTGCCAGTAGTATTAGGAGCAGGGGCAATCAGCCCCAGCATTTT. Translated: CASSIRSRGNQPQHF.

V usage is TRBV6-1 and J usage is TRBJ1-5; D gene ambiguous. Deletions cut 7 bases from V and 5 bases from J, with 18 bases between. CDR1 MNHNS and CDR2 SASEGT come from the germline V gene. This CDR3 comprises 15 residues. The CDR3 reads CASTTRQNSDQPQHF. CDR3 nucleotide sequence: TGTGCCAGCACCACGAGACAAAACTCAGATCAGCCCCAGCATTTT.

The chain joins TRBV28 to TRBJ2-1; a possible D gene is TRBD2 (6 bases). CDR1 MDHEN and CDR2 SYDVKM come from the germline V gene. The CDR3 contains 13 residues. V lost 5 bases and J 4 bases, leaving 9 bases between the germline ends. CDR3 sequence (DNA): TGTGCCAGCAGTACCCGGGGGTACAATGAGCAGTTCTTC. Residues: CASSTRGYNEQFF.

The V call is TRBV9, the J call TRBJ2-7; 9 bases map to TRBD2. Germline loops: CDR1 SGDLS, CDR2 YYNGEE. V trimming: 0 bases; J trimming: 7 bases; junction bases outside the gene matches: 8. This CDR3 comprises 15 residues. CDR3 amino acids: CASSVAGGGVWEQYF. The CDR3 bases are TGTGCCAGCAGCGTAGCGGGCGGGGGGGTCTGGGAGCAGTACTTC. The entire variable domain, with the rest obtained from reference TRBV9 and TRBJ2-7, is as follows: DSGVTQTPKHLITATGQRVTLRCSPRSGDLSVYWYQQSLDQGLQFLIQYYNGEERAKGNILERFSAQQFPDLHSELNLSSLELGDSALYFCASSVAGGGVWEQYFGPGTRLTVT.

The gene calls are TRBV5-1 and TRBJ2-5, with D possibly matching TRBD1 (6 bases). The assigned J gene may be wrong: the sequence end matches TRBJ2-7 better. Looked up from germline, CDR1 is SGHRS and CDR2 is YFSETQ. The CDR3 totals 12 residues. DNA for the CDR3: TGCGCCAGCAGACCGGACAGAGCCGAGCAGTACTTC. Translating it yields CASRPDRAEQYF.